A single sample gave rise to the 20 T cell receptor beta chains below, sequenced in a study of chemoradiotherapy in HPV16-positive cancers. The table came from immunoSEQ multiplex PCR; TCRdb's copy has only in-frame clones and leaves some out. The table has fewer than 16,000 clones, roughly three quarters seen once. Specimen collection occurred from a patient who underwent chemoradiotherapy. The receptors here all came from a human donor with HPV-associated anogenital cancer.

In its sample, this clone was seen a few times. The chain links TRBV19 to TRBJ1-3, with 10 bases identical to TRBD1. Germline loops: CDR1 LNHDA, CDR2 SQIVND (reference sequence). CDR3 length: 18 amino acids. Germline trimming cut 7 bases from V and 0 bases from J; bases unmatched to any gene: 12. The CDR3 region is CASIGDRGDSLSGNTIYF. CDR3 sequence (DNA): TGTGCCAGTATCGGGGACAGGGGTGACTCTCTCTCTGGAAACACCATATATTTT.

This clone was counted only a few times. This chain joins TRBV6-5 and TRBJ1-3; D unclear. Germline CDR1 is MNHEY and CDR2 is SVGAGI. CDR3 size: 15 residues. Trimming removed 6 bases from V and 4 bases from J, with 16 bases in between. CDR3 DNA: TGTGCCAGCAGGCCCGGTGATGACTCAGGAAACACCATATATTTT. It translates to CASRPGDDSGNTIYF.

The chain recombines TRBV9 with TRBJ2-3, with 7 bases aligning to TRBD1. The CDR3 consists of 16 residues. With V trimmed by 4 bases and J by 4 bases, 12 bases remained unmatched. Germline V gene lookup returns CDR1 SGDLS and CDR2 YYNGEE. CDR3 coding DNA: TGTGCCAGCAGCCGCCCCCAGGGGGAGACATCAGATACGCAGTATTTT. The encoded protein is CASSRPQGETSDTQYF.

V is TRBV19 and J is TRBJ1-5, with TRBD1 matching over 7 bases. V gave up 7 bases and J gave up 11 bases; unmatched junction bases: 14. CDR1 is LNHDA, CDR2 SQIVND, per germline (reference sequence). This CDR3 spans 14 amino acids. This chain's CDR3 is CASTQAGGQGAQHF. The CDR3 DNA reads TGTGCCAGTACCCAAGCAGGGGGTCAGGGAGCCCAGCATTTT.

The gene calls are TRBV6-5 and TRBJ2-1, with 9 bases matching TRBD1. CDR1 and CDR2 from the germline V gene are MNHEY and SVGAGI. This CDR3 is built from 15 residues. With V trimmed by 4 bases and J by 4 bases, 5 bases remained unmatched. The CDR3 coding sequence is TGTGCCAGCAGTTCCCCCGGGACAGGGTACAATGAGCAGTTCTTC. It encodes CASSSPGTGYNEQFF.

V usage is TRBV4-3 and J usage is TRBJ1-5, with D possibly TRBD1 on 5 matching bases. Germline CDR1 and CDR2: LGHNA and YSLEER. The ends were cut back, 0 bases at V and 7 bases at J, with 7 bases in the middle. CDR3 length equals 13 residues. For the CDR3, the DNA is TGCGCCAGCAGCCAAGACCGACAGCAGCCCCAGCATTTT. Protein product: CASSQDRQQPQHF.

The chain is built from TRBV5-8 and TRBJ2-1, with a possible D match to TRBD1 (5 bases). Germline CDR1 SGHTS, CDR2 YDEGEE. CDR3 length equals 15 residues. V lost 4 bases, J lost 0 bases, and 11 bases lay in between. The CDR3 loop is CASSLDSTSYNEQFF. CDR3 DNA: TGTGCCAGCAGCCTCGACAGTACCTCCTACAATGAGCAGTTCTTC. Full variable domain (rest looked up from reference TRBV5-8 and TRBJ2-1): EAGVTQSPTHLIKTRGQQATLRCSPISGHTSVYWYQQALGLGLQFLLWYDEGEERNRGNFPPRFSGRQFPNYSSELNVNALELEDSALYLCASSLDSTSYNEQFFGPGTRLTVL.

This clone was detected only once. V gene TRBV5-5 combines with J gene TRBJ1-1; 9 bases align to TRBD1. Germline V CDR1 and CDR2: SGHKS, YYEKEE (reference sequence). V shed 4 bases, J shed 5 bases, and the junction held 6 bases outside the gene matches. This CDR3 has 14 amino acids. The CDR3: CASSLDRGGTEAFF. In nucleotides, the CDR3 is TGTGCCAGCAGCCTCGACAGGGGGGGAACTGAAGCTTTCTTT.

The genes are TRBV5-8 and TRBJ1-5; 7 positions match TRBD1. The V segment lost 4 bases and the J segment 7 bases; nucleotides outside the gene matches: 11. Germline V lookup: CDR1 SGHTS, CDR2 YDEGEE. The length of the CDR3 is 15 residues. The CDR3 reads CASSPRTGEGQPQHF. The CDR3 DNA reads as TGTGCCAGCAGCCCGCGGACAGGCGAAGGGCAGCCCCAGCATTTT.

The chain links TRBV4-3 to TRBJ1-1, with D tentatively TRBD1 (5 bases). The CDR3 is 15 residues long. V dropped 0 bases and J dropped 4 bases, with 12 bases sitting between them. Germline lookup yields CDR1 LGHNA and CDR2 YSLEER. The DNA for the CDR3 is TGCGCCAGCAGCCAAGATCTCGGGGGAGGCACTGAAGCTTTCTTT. Translated: CASSQDLGGGTEAFF.

CDR3 DNA: TGTGCCAGCAGCTTATCCGATTCCCTTTATCGGTTCACCTTC. Its translation: CASSLSDSLYRFTF. The chain joins TRBV7-9 to TRBJ1-2; D not resolved. V shed 2 bases and J shed 13 bases, with 20 bases lying between them. CDR1 and CDR2 from the germline V gene are SEHNR and FQNEAQ (reference sequence). This CDR3 region has 14 residues.

This clone occurred once. This chain joins TRBV5-6 and TRBJ1-2; 11 bases are shared with TRBD1. This CDR3 has 16 residues. Trimming cost V 5 bases and J 4 bases; bases outside gene matches: 10. CDR1 and CDR2 (germline): SGHDT, YYEEEE. In DNA form, the CDR3 reads TGTGCCAGCAGTCTGGCAGGGGACAGGGGGGGCTATGGCTACACCTTC. Its translation is CASSLAGDRGGYGYTF.

V usage is TRBV27 and J usage is TRBJ2-7; possibly TRBD1 for D (6 bases). V lost 4 bases to trimming and J lost 0 bases, with 13 bases between them. The CDR3 sequence is 15 residues long. CDR1 is MNHEY, CDR2 SMNVEV, per germline (reference sequence). CDR3 protein: CASSSSGAGSYEQYF. The CDR3 region has the DNA TGTGCCAGCAGTTCCTCAGGGGCGGGCTCCTACGAGCAGTACTTC.

For the CDR3, the DNA is TGTGCCAGCAGCTTGGAGGCAGGGATTGGAAACACCATATATTTT. It specifies CASSLEAGIGNTIYF. The V gene is TRBV5-6, the J gene TRBJ1-3, with a tentative D call TRBD1 (5 bases). CDR3 length: 15 amino acids. The V end was cut by 0 bases, the J end by 3 bases, with 10 bases between. Germline CDR1 is SGHDT and CDR2 is YYEEEE.

The chain combines TRBV2 with TRBJ1-2, with TRBD1 as a possible D gene (6 bases). The length of the CDR3 is 15 residues. The V end was cut by 7 bases, the J end by 3 bases, with 18 bases between. Per germline, CDR1 SNHLY and CDR2 FYNNEI. The CDR3 loop is CASTLEGGAYYGYTF. For the CDR3, the DNA is TGTGCCAGCACGTTAGAGGGGGGCGCTTACTATGGCTACACCTTC.

This chain connects TRBV6-5 to TRBJ1-4; tentative D call: TRBD1 (5 bases). V lost 6 bases, J lost 7 bases, and 15 bases lay in between. The CDR3 spans 14 residues. Germline assignment: CDR1 MNHEY and CDR2 SVGAGI. CDR3 nucleotides: TGTGCCAGCAGACCCGGGGGTGCCCTTGAAAAACTGTTTTTT. It specifies CASRPGGALEKLFF.

This sequence joins TRBV27 and TRBJ2-7, with unresolved D. The ends were cut back, 7 bases at V and 0 bases at J, with 13 bases in the middle. Germline CDR1 and CDR2: MNHEY and SMNVEV (reference sequence). This CDR3 contains 14 residues. In DNA, the CDR3 is TGTGCCAGCACCTGGACGGCCAGCTCCTACGAGCAGTACTTC. Translation: CASTWTASSYEQYF.

This clone was observed a few times. The V gene is TRBV2, the J gene TRBJ2-3; possible D gene TRBD2, 5 bases. Germline V gives CDR1 SNHLY, CDR2 FYNNEI. V was trimmed by 5 bases and J by 5 bases, leaving 8 bases between them. CDR3 length: 12 amino acids. The CDR3 DNA reads TGTGCCAGCAGTTCGAGCGGAGATACGCAGTATTTT. It codes for CASSSSGDTQYF. The full variable domain, rest sourced from reference TRBV2 and TRBJ2-3, is EPEVTQTPSHQVTQMGQEVILRCVPISNHLYFYWYRQILGQKVEFLVSFYNNEISEKSEIFDDQFSVERPDGSNFTLKIRSTKLEDSAMYFCASSSSGDTQYFGPGTRLTVL.

The V gene is TRBV6-6, the J gene TRBJ2-2; D ambiguous. This CDR3 has 14 amino acids. Per the germline V gene, CDR1 is MNHNY and CDR2 is SVGAGI (reference sequence). Trimming stripped 6 bases from V and 0 bases from J, with 8 bases between. CDR3 sequence: CASSGQANTGELFF. The DNA for the CDR3 is TGTGCCAGCAGCGGGCAGGCGAACACCGGGGAGCTGTTTTTT.

The chain joins TRBV5-1 to TRBJ2-7; D is perhaps TRBD2 (6 bases). The CDR3 length is 16 residues. V was clipped by 3 bases and J by 0 bases, with 16 bases between them. Per the germline V gene, CDR1 is SGHRS and CDR2 is YFSETQ. The CDR3, as DNA: TGCGCCAGCAGCTCCTGGGGCTGGGGAGGCTCCTACGAGCAGTACTTC. It translates to CASSSWGWGGSYEQYF.